This T cell receptor (beta chain) came from a study of blood T cell repertoires in COVID-19. V shed 2 bases, J shed 7 bases, and the junction held 9 bases outside the gene matches. CDR3 size: 15 residues. The germline V gene encodes CDR1 GTSNPN and CDR2 SVGIG (reference sequence). Profiling relied on immunoSEQ multiplex PCR, and the TCRdb table lists in-frame clones only, not all of them. The sample records about 120,000 clones, around 87% being singletons. The genes are TRBV30 and TRBJ1-5, with 9 bases aligning to TRBD1. The receptor was derived from a woman aged 70-85 years with acute or convalescent COVID-19. What was sequenced was peripheral blood. The CDR3, as DNA: TGTGCCTGGAGTCCGGGACAGGGAGCACGGCAGCCCCAGCATTTT. This codes for CAWSPGQGARQPQHF. Using reference TRBV30 and TRBJ1-5 for the parts outside the CDR3, the full variable domain is SQTIHQWPATLVQPVGSPLSLECTVEGTSNPNLYWYRQAAGRGLQLLFYSVGIGQISSEVPQNLSASRPQDRQFILSSKKLLLSDSGFYLCAWSPGQGARQPQHFGDGTRLSIL.